This T cell receptor (beta chain) was identified in a study of blood T cell repertoires in COVID-19 (dated by TCRdb to the early 2020s). Notes on the research overall: Samples covering the acute and convalescent phases of COVID-19 were provided by collaborators in the United States, Italy and Spain. The prospective study material was composed of cDNA or gDNA derived from T cells, B-cell-depleted T cells, or PBMCs. Subjects who had been exposed to COVID-19, were actively infected with it, or had recovered from it provided the deeply sampled blood TCRbeta repertoires that made up the dataset. The repertoires were made available in a free public database intended to serve as a resource for research on the immune response to SARS-CoV-2. The samples were drawn from two sources: the first 160 participants of the ongoing ImmuneRACE study, and approximately 1,300 subjects contributed by 6 global collaborators. A de-identified subject ID, COVID-19 status, age in years and sex were almost always included in the sample metadata. Where HLA class I and class II types were available, the types were taken from metadata supplied by the sample provider, not from assay-based typing. The study at large found these results: The amount of clinical and demographic metadata varied by source and participant and was provided uncurated.

The immunoSEQ Assay, a bias-controlled multiplex PCR, was used to amplify TCRbeta CDR3 regions from genomic DNA. The study's own analysis went as follows. The number of nucleated cells in each sample was estimated by amplification of reference gene primers within the assay. Sequence reads were collapsed and filtered to measure the absolute abundance of every unique TCRbeta CDR3 rearrangement. For each sample, productive Simpson clonality was calculated by taking the square root of Simpson's diversity index across productive rearrangements. In its TCRdb copy, this immuneACCESS table keeps in-frame sequences only and misses some clones. Where compared with another copy, unresolved V genes explain less than half of these, and the others have no known cause. That table gives V, J and clone size, and the DNA gave D and trimming. The sample table lists 250,000 to 300,000 clones, less than 90% of them with a count of one. The biggest ten clones account for about 4.5% of the sample.

Including cysteine and phenylalanine, the CDR3 has 15 amino acids. Only the CDR3 portion is preserved as DNA: 45 bases, with reading frame beginning at the first base. From a lookup of the germline V gene, CDR1 and CDR2 are SGHAT and FQNNGV. V drops 3 bases and J drops 1 base, leaving 9 bases in between. Worth noting for this clone: Its antigen target is currently unknown. No base-level quality is on record; no much larger clone is a single base apart.

A second Seattle source provided samples from volunteer blood donors who had recovered from COVID-19. The collaborating institutions used their own protocols to collect whole blood in K2EDTA tubes. Collaborator samples were shipped for TCRbeta analysis as frozen whole blood, isolated PBMCs, or DNA extracted from either sample type. The TCR comes from a man between 60 and 75 years old who had recovered from COVID-19. The sequence is built from TRBV11-2 and TRBJ2-2; the D gene remains uncertain. The source material was peripheral blood. The CDR3 loop reads CASSFGRLNTGELFF. Here is the DNA: TGTGCCAGCAGCTTCGGCAGGTTGAACACCGGGGAGCTGTTTTTT.